This is a list of T cell receptor beta chains from one sample in a study of graft-versus-host responses after intestinal transplantation. Clones were read by immunoSEQ multiplex PCR, and TCRdb kept only the in-frame ones, dropping some. Of over 20,000 clones detected, under 50% appear once; the ten largest clones hold 0.88%. Material: alloreactive CD4+ T cells from a mixed lymphocyte reaction culture, obtained before intestinal transplant. Receptor source: a human patient who received an intestinal transplant. CDR3s include the opening cysteine and the closing phenylalanine or tryptophan. D genes are given only for firm matches. Size is stated for part of the rows, as once, few or many counts, or as a class when the clone is expanded.

>-|TRBD1|14|TRBV9|TRBJ1-2
TGTGCCAGCAGCGCCGGGGGACAGATCTATGGCTACACCTTC
CASSAGGQIYGYTF
>-|-|16|TRBV9|TRBJ2-1
TGTGCCAGCAGCGTAGTGGGGGGGGCCATTTCAAATGAGCAGTTCTTC
CASSVVGGAISNEQFF
>-|TRBD2|16|TRBV7-9|TRBJ2-5
TGTGCCAGCAGCTCAGGACTAGCGGGGGAGGGAGAGACCCAGTACTTC
CASSSGLAGEGETQYF
>-|-|15|TRBV10-3|TRBJ2-5
TGTGCCATCAGTGACACGCGGGGTCACGGGGAGACCCAGTACTTC
CAISDTRGHGETQYF
>-|-|15|TRBV7-2|TRBJ2-7
TGTGCCAGCAGCTTAGGGCGCGGGGTCTCCTACGAGCAGTACTTC
CASSLGRGVSYEQYF
>-|TRBD1|18|TRBV5-4|TRBJ2-1
TGTGCCAGCAGCTTGTGGGGACAGGGGGCGGTTTCCTACAATGAGCAGTTCTTC
CASSLWGQGAVSYNEQFF
>once|TRBD1|12|TRBV6-5|TRBJ2-7
TGTGCCAGTGAAACAGGGGTGCGAGAGCAGTACTTC
CASETGVREQYF
>few|-|13|TRBV6-1|TRBJ1-2
TGTGCCAGCGTCCTAGGTACGAACTATGGCTACACCTTC
CASVLGTNYGYTF
>-|-|16|TRBV5-4|TRBJ1-1
TGTGCCAGCAGCTTGGGGGGAGGGCTGGGCGGGAATGAAGCTTTCTTT
CASSLGGGLGGNEAFF
>few|-|13|TRBV6-6|TRBJ2-7
TGTGCCAGCAGCCAGTGGGAGTCCTACGAGCAGTACTTC
CASSQWESYEQYF
>-|TRBD1|15|TRBV7-6|TRBJ2-7
TGTGCCAGCAGCTTAGTAGGGGGCTCACAGTACGAGCAGTACTTC
CASSLVGGSQYEQYF
>-|-|15|TRBV2|TRBJ1-6
TGTGCCAGCAGCGCGACACGACTAGCCAATTCACCCCTCCACTTT
CASSATRLANSPLHF
>-|-|12|TRBV9|TRBJ2-7
TGTGCCAGCAGCCCTCGTCCCTACGAGCAGTACTTC
CASSPRPYEQYF
>few|TRBD1|17|TRBV19|TRBJ1-1
TGTGCCAGTAGGGACCTACCGGGACAGGGGTATTACACTGAAGCTTTCTTT
CASRDLPGQGYYTEAFF
>-|-|15|TRBV7-2|TRBJ2-1
TGTGCCAGCAGCTTAGTTGGGCTAGCATACAATGAGCAGTTCTTC
CASSLVGLAYNEQFF
>few|-|12|TRBV7-3|TRBJ2-7
TGTGCCAGCAGCTTCGGGGTAGGGGAGCAGTACTTC
CASSFGVGEQYF
>-|TRBD1|15|TRBV11-2|TRBJ1-5
TGTGCCAGCAGCCCCACTGGGACAGGGATCCAGCCCCAGCATTTT
CASSPTGTGIQPQHF
>-|-|15|TRBV7-2|TRBJ1-2
TGTGCCAGCAGCTTATGGGCGGGGTCGGACTATGACTACACCTTC
CASSLWAGSDYDYTF
>-|TRBD1|14|TRBV6-5|TRBJ1-1
TGTGCCAGCAGTTACCACAGGGGGGACACTGAAGCTTTCTTT
CASSYHRGDTEAFF
>-|-|16|TRBV12-5|TRBJ2-2
TGTGCTAGTGGTTGGTTACAGGGATCGAACACCGGGGAGCTGTTTTTT
CASGWLQGSNTGELFF
>-|-|16|TRBV7-2|TRBJ2-6
TGTGCCAGCAGCGTAGGGACGGGGGCTGGGGCCAACGTCCTGACTTTC
CASSVGTGAGANVLTF
>-|TRBD2|15|TRBV2|TRBJ2-3
TGTGCCAGCAGGGGGACTAGCGTAAACACAGATACGCAGTATTTT
CASRGTSVNTDTQYF
>-|-|17|TRBV7-3|TRBJ2-2
TGTGCCAGCAGCTTAACTTGGGGCCCGGTGGGCACCGGGGAGCTGTTTTTT
CASSLTWGPVGTGELFF
>-|-|14|TRBV10-3|TRBJ2-6
TGTGCCATCAGCGACAGCTCTGGGGCCAACGTCCTGACTTTC
CAISDSSGANVLTF
>-|-|14|TRBV19|TRBJ1-2
TGTGCCAGTAGTACCCGGGAGGGTCGGCATGGCTACACCTTC
CASSTREGRHGYTF
>-|TRBD2|13|TRBV6-5|TRBJ2-7
TGTGCCAGCGGACATGGGGGGGACTACGAGCAGTACTTC
CASGHGGDYEQYF
>-|TRBD2|16|TRBV5-1|TRBJ2-3
TGCGCCAGCCACCCGACTAGCGGGGCCCGCACAGATACGCAGTATTTT
CASHPTSGARTDTQYF
>-|-|15|TRBV5-1|TRBJ1-5
TGCGCCAGCAGCTTGGGGACCCCGGGGAGTCAGCCCCAGCATTTT
CASSLGTPGSQPQHF
>few|-|13|TRBV10-3|TRBJ1-2
TGTGCCATCAGTGGAGGGTCTTTCTATGGCTACACCTTC
CAISGGSFYGYTF
>few|-|17|TRBV18|TRBJ1-3
TGTGCCAGCTCCCCGCTAGGGGCCCCCTCCTCTGGAAACACCATATATTTT
CASSPLGAPSSGNTIYF
>-|-|15|TRBV25-1|TRBJ2-3
TGTGCCACCTCCCCGTCAGCGGTTGGGGCAGATACGCAGTATTTT
CATSPSAVGADTQYF
>once|TRBD1|15|TRBV7-6|TRBJ1-2
TGTGCCAGCAGCTCCTCGGGACAGCCTAACTATGGCTACACCTTC
CASSSSGQPNYGYTF
>-|-|17|TRBV5-1|TRBJ1-5
TGCGCCAGCAGCCCCGGACCCCAGGGCGGTAGCAATCAGCCCCAGCATTTT
CASSPGPQGGSNQPQHF
>few|-|15|TRBV10-3|TRBJ2-2
TGTGCCATCAGTGGGGGGGGCGCGAACACCGGGGAGCTGTTTTTT
CAISGGGANTGELFF
>-|-|14|TRBV19|TRBJ2-7
TGTGCCAGTAGTAAGTATTCGGGTATCTACGAGCAGTACTTC
CASSKYSGIYEQYF
>few|TRBD2|16|TRBV4-2|TRBJ2-1
TGTGCCAGCAGCCAGGTTACTAGCGGGGGGTACAATGAGCAGTTCTTC
CASSQVTSGGYNEQFF
>-|TRBD1|14|TRBV4-1|TRBJ2-7
TGCGCCAGCAGCCAAGAAGCCGGGACAGACGAGCAGTACTTC
CASSQEAGTDEQYF
>-|TRBD1|13|TRBV5-1|TRBJ1-2
TGCGCCAGCAGCTTGTTAACAGGGGATGGCTACACCTTC
CASSLLTGDGYTF
>-|-|17|TRBV5-3|TRBJ2-5
TGTGCCAGAAGCTCGCAACTTAATGTGGGAGTACAAGAGACCCAGTACTTC
CARSSQLNVGVQETQYF
>-|-|13|TRBV7-6|TRBJ2-5
TGTGCCAGCAGCTTATCCAGGGGAGAGACCCAGTACTTC
CASSLSRGETQYF
>-|TRBD1|14|TRBV19|TRBJ2-3
TGTGCCAGTGGACGACAGGGGCGTACAGATACGCAGTATTTT
CASGRQGRTDTQYF
>-|-|14|TRBV15|TRBJ2-1
TGTGCCACCTCGCCGGACGCCGGGGGCAATGAGCAGTTCTTC
CATSPDAGGNEQFF
>-|-|15|TRBV18|TRBJ2-2
TGTGCCAGCTCACCCAACCAGGGATTCCCCGGGGAGCTGTTTTTT
CASSPNQGFPGELFF
>-|-|13|TRBV7-3|TRBJ2-5
TGTGCCAGCGCCCGGGGGGCCGATGAGACCCAGTACTTC
CASARGADETQYF
>-|-|15|TRBV2|TRBJ1-5
TGTGCCAGCACCACCGCGGGGGGGGTTGGTCAGCCCCAGCATTTT
CASTTAGGVGQPQHF
>-|-|13|TRBV19|TRBJ2-7
TGTGCCAGTAGTATGGGACACTCCTACGAGCAGTACTTC
CASSMGHSYEQYF
>-|-|14|TRBV10-3|TRBJ1-3
TGTGCCATCAACCAGGACTCCTCTGGAAACACCATATATTTT
CAINQDSSGNTIYF
>few|TRBD1|13|TRBV19|TRBJ1-1
TGTGCCAGTAGTATGACAGGGCCCACTGAAGCTTTCTTT
CASSMTGPTEAFF
>once|TRBD1|18|TRBV18|TRBJ2-2
TGTGCCAGCTCACTGATAACCCCGGGACAGGGCGGCACCGGGGAGCTGTTTTTT
CASSLITPGQGGTGELFF
>once|-|15|TRBV7-3|TRBJ2-6
TGTGCCAGCAGCTTACAGGGTACTGGGGCCAACGTCCTGACTTTC
CASSLQGTGANVLTF
>-|TRBD2|15|TRBV6-4|TRBJ2-5
TGTGCCAGCAGTGCTAGCGGGGACGCGTGGGAGACCCAGTACTTC
CASSASGDAWETQYF
>-|-|13|TRBV18|TRBJ1-1
TGTGCCAGCTCAGGCCAATCGAACACTGAAGCTTTCTTT
CASSGQSNTEAFF
>few|-|15|TRBV6-6|TRBJ2-7
TGTGCCAGCAACCCATACCGGGACTGGGCCTACGAGCAGTACTTC
CASNPYRDWAYEQYF
>once|-|11|TRBV20-1|TRBJ2-7
TGCAGTGCTAGAGCGGGTTGGGGACAAAAGTTC
CSARAGWGQKF
>-|-|14|TRBV7-9|TRBJ1-2
TGTGCCAGCAGCTTTCCGGGATCCCTCTATGGCTACACCTTC
CASSFPGSLYGYTF
>few|-|15|TRBV5-1|TRBJ1-1
TGCGCCAGCAGCGCAGCTAGCGGGAAGAACACTGAAGCTTTCTTT
CASSAASGKNTEAFF
>-|-|15|TRBV21-1|TRBJ2-7
TGTGCCAGCCCCAACCCACTAGCGTTTTCCTACGAGCAGTACTTC
CASPNPLAFSYEQYF